This T cell receptor beta chain stems from a study of beta chain features in type 1 diabetes. Of note for this clone: Its cognate antigen is unknown.

Findings and caveats of the study: The study found moderately but significantly shorter TCRB CDR3s in all four CD4+ subsets of Type 1 diabetes patients.

This CDR3 spans 14 amino acids. V was clipped by 2 bases and J by 6 bases, with 14 bases between them. Germline V gives CDR1 SGHRS, CDR2 YFSETQ. Sequenced material consisted of expressed TCRB transcripts (all of the isolated RNA was reverse transcribed). TCRdb's copy holds only in-frame clones and misses some; the assay was immunoSEQ multiplex PCR. In the table there are approximately 100,000 clones, approximately 39% of which are singletons. The rearrangement uses TRBV5-1 and TRBJ1-1; D not resolved. The material sequenced was stem cell memory CD4+ T cells from blood. This TCR came from a young woman in good health. The DNA for the CDR3 is TGCGCCAGCAGCTTAGACGGGATGAGAGCTGAAGCTTTCTTT. As protein: CASSLDGMRAEAFF.